The 2 T cell receptor beta chains below were found in one sample sequenced in a study of T cell repertoires in ileal Crohn's disease. The table came from immunoSEQ multiplex PCR; TCRdb's copy has only in-frame clones and leaves some out. The sample records 5,500 to 7,000 clones, approximately 95% being singletons. Sequenced: ileal tissue. Source of these receptors: an adult with Crohn's disease.

The chain carries TRBV7-2 and TRBJ2-7, with 9 bases identical to TRBD1. CDR1 and CDR2 (germline): SGHTA, FQGNSA. The CDR3 consists of 15 residues. The ends lost 5 bases at V and 3 bases at J; junction bases unmatched: 8. Here the CDR3 DNA reads TGTGCCAGCAGCCGAGACGGGACAGGGAACTACGAGCAGTACTTC. The encoded protein is CASSRDGTGNYEQYF.

J is TRBJ1-6 and V is TRBV5-1, with 9 bases matching TRBD1. Germline trimming cut 2 bases from V and 6 bases from J; bases unmatched to any gene: 9. Germline CDR1 reads SGHRS; CDR2 reads YFSETQ. This CDR3 contains 17 residues. CDR3 DNA: TGCGCCAGCAGCTTATCGGGACAGGGAAGAGGTAATTCACCCCTCCACTTT. Translated, it gives CASSLSGQGRGNSPLHF.